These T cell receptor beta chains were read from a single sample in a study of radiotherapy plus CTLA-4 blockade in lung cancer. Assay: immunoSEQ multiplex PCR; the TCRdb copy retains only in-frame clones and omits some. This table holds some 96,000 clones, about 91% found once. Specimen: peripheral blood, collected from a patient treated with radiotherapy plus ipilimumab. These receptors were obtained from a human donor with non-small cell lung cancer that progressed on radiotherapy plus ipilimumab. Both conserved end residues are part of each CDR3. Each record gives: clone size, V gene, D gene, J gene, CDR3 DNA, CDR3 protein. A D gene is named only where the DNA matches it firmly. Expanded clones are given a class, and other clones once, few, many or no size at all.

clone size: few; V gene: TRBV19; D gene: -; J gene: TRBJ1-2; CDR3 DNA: TGTGCCAGTAGTATAGTGTCGGGGACGCTATATGGCTACACCTTC; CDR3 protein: CASSIVSGTLYGYTF
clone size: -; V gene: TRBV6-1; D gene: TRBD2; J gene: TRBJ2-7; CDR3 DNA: TGTGCCAGCAGTGAGACTAGCGGGAGTTGGTACGAGCAGTACTTC; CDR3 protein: CASSETSGSWYEQYF
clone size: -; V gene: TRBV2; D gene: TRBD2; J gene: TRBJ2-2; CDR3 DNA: TGTGCCAGCAGTGAACTAGCGGGAGGACCCACGGGCACCGGGGAGCTGTTTTTT; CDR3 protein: CASSELAGGPTGTGELFF
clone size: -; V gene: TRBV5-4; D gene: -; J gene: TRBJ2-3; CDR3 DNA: TGTGCCAGCAGCCATACAGCGTTTAGCACAGATACGCAGTATTTT; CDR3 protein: CASSHTAFSTDTQYF
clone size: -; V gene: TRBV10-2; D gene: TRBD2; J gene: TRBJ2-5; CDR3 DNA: TGTGCCAGCAGTGCTATAGCGGGAGGGCCAGAGACCCAGTACTTC; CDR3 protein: CASSAIAGGPETQYF
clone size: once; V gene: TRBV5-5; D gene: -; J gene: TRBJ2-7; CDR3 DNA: TGTGCCAGCAGCTCAGTCCAGGGCTTTTTCGAGCAGTACTTC; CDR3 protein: CASSSVQGFFEQYF
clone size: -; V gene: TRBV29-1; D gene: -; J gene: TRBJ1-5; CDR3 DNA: TGCAGCGTTGAAGATCTGCCAAACCAGCCCCAGCATTTT; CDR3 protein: CSVEDLPNQPQHF
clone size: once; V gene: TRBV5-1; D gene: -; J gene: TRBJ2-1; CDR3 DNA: TGCGCCAGCAGCTTGGGGGAGAGGGGAACGCGCAATGAGCAGTTCTTC; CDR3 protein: CASSLGERGTRNEQFF
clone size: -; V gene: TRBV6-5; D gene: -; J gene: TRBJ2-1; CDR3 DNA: TGTGCCAGCAGTCGCGGCAACAATGAGCAGTTCTTC; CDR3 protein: CASSRGNNEQFF
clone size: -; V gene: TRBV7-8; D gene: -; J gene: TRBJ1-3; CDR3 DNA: TGTGCCAGCAGCCCCTCGTATGGAAACACCATATATTTT; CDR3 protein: CASSPSYGNTIYF
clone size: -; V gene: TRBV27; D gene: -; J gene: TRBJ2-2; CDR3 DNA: TGTGCCAGCAGTTTAAACGGGAACACCGGGGAGCTGTTTTTT; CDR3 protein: CASSLNGNTGELFF
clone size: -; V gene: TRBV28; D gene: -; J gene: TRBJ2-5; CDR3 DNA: TGTGCCAGCAGCCGTGGTGGACCTCAAGAGACCCAGTACTTC; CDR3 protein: CASSRGGPQETQYF
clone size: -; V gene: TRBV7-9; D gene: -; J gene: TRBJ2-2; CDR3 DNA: TGTGCCAGCAGCTTAGTTCTTTCCGGGGAGCTGTTTTTT; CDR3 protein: CASSLVLSGELFF
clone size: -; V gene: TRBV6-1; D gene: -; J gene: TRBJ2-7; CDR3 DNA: TGTGCCAGCAGTGAAGCTGACACAACCAACAGCGAGCAGTACTTC; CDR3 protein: CASSEADTTNSEQYF
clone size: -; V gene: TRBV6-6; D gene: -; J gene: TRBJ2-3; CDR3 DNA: TGTGCCAGCAGTTACGGGGGGGCGTCAGATACGCAGTATTTT; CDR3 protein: CASSYGGASDTQYF
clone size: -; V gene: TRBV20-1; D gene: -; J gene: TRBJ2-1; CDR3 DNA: TGCAGTGCTTCAAACAATGAGCAGTTCTTC; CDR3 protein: CSASNNEQFF
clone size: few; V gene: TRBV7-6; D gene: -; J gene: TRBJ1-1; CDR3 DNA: TGTGCCAGCAGCCGATCGGCAACAGGGTCGGGCACTGAAGCTTTCTTT; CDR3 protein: CASSRSATGSGTEAFF
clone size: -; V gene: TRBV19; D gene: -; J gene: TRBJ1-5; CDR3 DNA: TGTGCCAGTAGTAGTACCGTCGGGGTTAGCAATCAGCCCCAGCATTTT; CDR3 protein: CASSSTVGVSNQPQHF
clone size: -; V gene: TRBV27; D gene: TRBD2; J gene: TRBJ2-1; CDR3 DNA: TGTGCCAGCAGTTTAGCGGGAGGGCCGACAGCCTACAATGAGCAGTTCTTC; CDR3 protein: CASSLAGGPTAYNEQFF
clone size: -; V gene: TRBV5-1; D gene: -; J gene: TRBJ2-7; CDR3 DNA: TGCGCCAGCAGCTGGGACTTCTCCTACGAGCAGTACTTC; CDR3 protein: CASSWDFSYEQYF
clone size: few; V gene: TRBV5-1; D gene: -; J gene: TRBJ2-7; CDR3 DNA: TGCGCCAGCAGCCCCGAATGGCACTACGAGCAGTACTTC; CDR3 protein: CASSPEWHYEQYF
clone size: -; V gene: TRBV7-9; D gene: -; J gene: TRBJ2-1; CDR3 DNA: TGTGCCAGCAGCTTCGACCTCAGCGGATACTACAATGAGCAGTTCTTC; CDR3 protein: CASSFDLSGYYNEQFF